Shown below are 6 T cell receptor beta chains from a single sample sequenced in a study of cytomegalovirus exposure and HLA in healthy donors. 13 Jbeta primers and 60 Vbeta primers were used for the PCR. Clones were read by immunoSEQ multiplex PCR, and TCRdb kept only the in-frame ones, dropping some. Here the sample spans about 140,000 clones, 70% to 80% being singletons. The sequenced sample was PBMCs. These receptors all come from a man in his thirties or forties in good health and CMV-seronegative.

The J gene is TRBJ2-5, the V gene TRBV5-5; unclear D gene. Germline V lookup: CDR1 SGHKS, CDR2 YYEKEE (reference sequence). The CDR3 has 14 amino acids. V was pared by 4 bases and J by 1 base, with 11 bases between. The DNA for the CDR3 is TGTGCCAGCAGCCTACAGATCCTCCAAGAGACCCAGTACTTC. Protein product: CASSLQILQETQYF.

V is TRBV6-6 and J is TRBJ1-2; TRBD1 aligns across 8 bases. V lost 7 bases and J lost 7; bases outside the gene matches: 5. The germline CDR1 and CDR2 sequences are MNHNY and SVGAGI (reference sequence). This CDR3 contains 12 residues. DNA for the CDR3: TGTGCCAGCACCGCCGGGACAGGTGGCTACACCTTC. Translating gives CASTAGTGGYTF.

This chain uses TRBV7-6 with TRBJ1-1, with D possibly matching TRBD1 (6 bases). V dropped 1 base and J dropped 7 bases, with 10 bases sitting between them. Germline loops: CDR1 SGHVS, CDR2 FNYEAQ. The CDR3 is 13 amino acids. The CDR3 sequence: CASSLVQGDEAFF. The CDR3 region has the DNA TGTGCCAGCAGCTTAGTACAGGGTGATGAAGCTTTCTTT.

In DNA form, the CDR3 reads TGTGCCAGCAGCCAGCTAGTTCACTACGAGCAGTACTTC. It codes for CASSQLVHYEQYF. V usage is TRBV4-2 and J usage is TRBJ2-7, with D unresolved. Germline CDR1 reads LGHNA; CDR2 reads YNFKEQ. The ends were cut back, 3 bases at V and 3 bases at J, with 9 bases in the middle. The CDR3 extends over 13 amino acids.

This clone appeared a single time. The V gene is TRBV6-6, the J gene TRBJ1-1; no firm D call. Trimming shortened V by 3 bases and J by 0 bases, and 8 bases separated the two germline ends. This CDR3 has 14 amino acids. Per germline, CDR1 MNHNY and CDR2 SVGAGI (reference sequence). The CDR3 nucleotides are TGTGCCAGCAGTTATCCCGGGTTGAACACTGAAGCTTTCTTT. Protein: CASSYPGLNTEAFF.

The genes are TRBV18 and TRBJ1-4, with a weak D call TRBD1 (6 bases). Per the germline V gene, CDR1 is KGHSH and CDR2 is LQKENI. This CDR3 has 15 residues. Trimming took 0 bases from V and 7 from J, leaving 12 bases between them. CDR3: CASSPPGGAGEKLFF. CDR3 in DNA: TGTGCCAGCTCACCACCTGGGGGCGCTGGTGAAAAACTGTTTTTT.